The TCR beta chain under discussion was sequenced for a study of cytomegalovirus exposure and HLA in healthy donors. In its sample, this clone was seen once. Its antigen is undetermined. The CDR3 has 15 residues. Trimming shortened V by 1 base and J by 1 base, and 10 bases separated the two germline ends. In germline, CDR1 is MNHEY, CDR2 SVGAGI. The PCR made use of 60 Vbeta and 13 Jbeta primers. Method: immunoSEQ multiplex PCR; TCRdb's copy keeps in-frame clones and lacks some. Of around 200,000 clones detected, 75% to 85% appear once; the ten largest clones hold around 1.2%. Overall study results and limits: In an earlier analysis, most TCR beta V segments were productive about 87% or about 30% of the time. As was reported, the classifier diagnosed cytomegalovirus status with high specificity and sensitivity. Follow-up analysis found HLA locus-dependent TCR association rates, highest for DRB1 and lowest for HLA-C. TCR beta V- and J-gene trimming, according to a later analysis, was linked to a missense DCLRE1C variant.

This receptor was identified in a girl under 10 years old in good health and CMV-seropositive. Sequences were obtained from PBMCs. V usage is TRBV6-5 and J usage is TRBJ2-5; no clear D gene. Here the CDR3 reads CASSYYTGTQETQYF. In DNA form, the CDR3 reads TGTGCCAGCAGTTACTATACCGGTACCCAAGAGACCCAGTACTTC.